This TCR beta chain was profiled in a study of identical twins' blood T cells. General study results and limits: Each donor's most abundant TCRbeta clonotypes shared more CDR3 sequences with her twin than unrelated donors.

Trimming pared 5 bases from V and 1 base from J, leaving 12 bases between. The germline V gene has CDR1 SGHDT and CDR2 YYEEEE. CDR3 size: 14 residues. This clonotype was counted a few times. Its antigen is as yet unknown. One entry per CDR3 protein, called by TCRdb with MiXCR from the 5' RACE reads. The sample holds a few hundred thousand distinct CDR3 sequences, approximately 30% seen once. The TCR sequence derives from a woman aged 18 to 55 in good health. The specimen sequenced was PBMCs. The V call is TRBV5-6, the J call TRBJ1-1, with D possibly matching TRBD1 (5 bases). For the CDR3, the DNA is TGTGCCAGCAGTTTTATCGACAGGAACACTGAAGCTTTCTTT. This codes for CASSFIDRNTEAFF.